These 27 T cell receptor beta chains originate from one sample sequenced in a study of blood T cell repertoires in COVID-19. Profiling relied on immunoSEQ multiplex PCR, and the TCRdb table lists in-frame clones only, not all of them. The table includes 90,000 to 120,000 clones, 70% to 80% detected once. The sequenced material came from peripheral blood. Receptor source: a man in his sixties or seventies with active or convalescent COVID-19.

The chain employs TRBV30 and TRBJ2-1; D is unresolved. The germline V and J ends were trimmed by 3 bases and 6 bases, with 18 bases remaining between them. CDR1 GTSNPN and CDR2 SVGIG come from the germline V gene (reference sequence). CDR3 size: 15 residues. This CDR3 reads CAWSLHSPPTNEQFF. As DNA, the CDR3 is TGTGCCTGGAGCTTGCACTCTCCCCCCACCAATGAGCAGTTCTTC.

The rearrangement joins TRBV6-6 to TRBJ2-7; weak D call: TRBD1 (7 bases). Germline V gene sequence: CDR1 MNHNY, CDR2 SVGAGI (reference sequence). The V end was cut by 6 bases, the J end by 9 bases, with 18 bases between. The CDR3 runs 13 residues. Written as DNA, the CDR3 is TGTGCCAGCAGCCCCTGGGACAGCGGGCTGCAGTACTTC. Its protein is CASSPWDSGLQYF.

In DNA form, the CDR3 reads TGTGCCACCCATCCCAGGTGGTCGGAGAACACCGGGGAGCTGTTTTTT. Translated: CATHPRWSENTGELFF. V usage is TRBV9 and J usage is TRBJ2-2; D not certain. Germline CDR1 reads SGDLS; CDR2 reads YYNGEE. The length of the CDR3 is 16 residues. Trimming removed 9 bases from V and 1 base from J, with 19 bases in between.

This clone was observed a single time. The rearrangement joins TRBV7-9 to TRBJ1-2; unclear D gene. Trimming cost V 2 bases and J 3 bases, with 13 bases left between them. Germline V CDR1 and CDR2: SEHNR, FQNEAQ (reference sequence). The CDR3 covers 15 residues. The CDR3 coding sequence is TGTGCCAGCAGCTTAATGGGGAGGAGTGACTATGGCTACACCTTC. This sequence encodes CASSLMGRSDYGYTF.

The sample holds one count of this clone. The J gene is TRBJ2-7, the V gene TRBV4-2, with 10 bases lining up with TRBD2. The CDR3 has 18 residues. Germline CDR1 reads LGHNA; CDR2 reads YNFKEQ. Unmatched junction bases numbered 11, after V lost 1 base and J lost 2 bases. CDR3 region: CASSQAPDALAGAYEQYF. CDR3 coding DNA: TGTGCCAGCAGCCAAGCCCCCGACGCCCTAGCGGGGGCCTACGAGCAGTACTTC.

The chain couples TRBV6-5 to TRBJ1-2; D call uncertain. V was clipped by 6 bases and J by 2 bases, with 10 bases between them. Germline V gene lookup returns CDR1 MNHEY and CDR2 SVGAGI. This CDR3 region has 13 residues. The CDR3 spells CASSVSVNYGYTF. The DNA for the CDR3 is TGTGCCAGCAGCGTAAGCGTCAACTATGGCTACACCTTC.

This rearrangement joins TRBV7-8 to TRBJ2-3; the match to TRBD2 covers 7 bases. After removal of 2 bases from V and 6 bases from J, the junction contained 5 bases not matched to a gene. The CDR3 length is 14 residues. CDR1 and CDR2 (germline): SGHVS, FQNEAQ. The CDR3 here is CASSLRTSGDTQYF. The CDR3 DNA sequence: TGTGCCAGCAGCTTAAGGACTAGTGGCGATACGCAGTATTTT.

The V gene is TRBV28, the J gene TRBJ1-1; D is unclear. This CDR3 is built from 14 residues. The ends were cut back, 2 bases at V and 2 bases at J, with 9 bases in the middle. Germline CDR1 and CDR2: MDHEN and SYDVKM. CDR3 region: CASSLGQFNTEAFF. CDR3 nucleotides: TGTGCCAGCAGTTTAGGGCAGTTTAACACTGAAGCTTTCTTT.

The gene calls are TRBV15 and TRBJ2-5; the D gene is possibly TRBD2 (7 bases). The CDR3 is 14 amino acids. V gave up 1 base and J gave up 5 bases, with 11 bases separating them. CDR1 LNHNV and CDR2 YYDKDF come from the germline V gene (reference sequence). CDR3 sequence: CATSRGGGGETQYF. The CDR3 DNA follows: TGTGCCACCAGCAGAGGAGGGGGGGGTGAGACCCAGTACTTC.

This clone was picked up a small number of times. This chain uses TRBV12-3 or TRBV12-4 with TRBJ2-2; TRBD1 might be the D (6 bases). V was cut by 6 bases and J by 6 bases, with 11 bases left in between. The CDR3 contains 13 residues. CDR3 region: CASSSTGSGELFF. The DNA for the CDR3 is TGTGCCAGCAGCTCCACAGGGTCCGGGGAGCTGTTTTTT.

This clone has a handful of counts. This sequence joins TRBV7-9 and TRBJ2-7; possible D gene TRBD2, 5 bases. From germline, CDR1 is SEHNR and CDR2 FQNEAQ (reference sequence). V was pared by 10 bases and J by 5 bases, with 15 bases between. The CDR3 sequence is 12 residues long. The CDR3 loop reads CATSRGADEQYF. The CDR3 DNA reads as TGTGCCACTTCCCGGGGAGCGGACGAGCAGTACTTC.

This clone was recorded a few times. V is TRBV29-1 and J is TRBJ1-1; D is undetermined. CDR3 length: 19 amino acids. The V end lost 3 bases, the J end lost 1 base, and 27 bases lay between the germline ends. Germline lookup yields CDR1 SQVTM and CDR2 ANQGSEA. This CDR3 reads CSVERRGGERANRNTEAFF. CDR3 in DNA: TGCAGCGTTGAGAGGCGGGGTGGAGAGAGGGCAAATCGGAACACTGAAGCTTTCTTT.

This clone appeared a single time. V usage is TRBV11-2 and J usage is TRBJ2-2; D call uncertain. Trimming took off 7 bases at V and 7 bases at J, with 13 bases between the two ends. Per germline, CDR1 SGHAT and CDR2 FQNNGV. The CDR3 runs to 13 residues. The CDR3, as DNA: TGTGCCAGCACCTTTATGAGTGGCGGGGAGCTGTTTTTT. Translation: CASTFMSGGELFF.

V and J are TRBV9 and TRBJ2-1; D perhaps matches TRBD2 (7 bases). The CDR3 totals 15 residues. Deletions cut 1 base from V and 2 bases from J, with 10 bases between. The germline gives CDR1 SGDLS, CDR2 YYNGEE. The CDR3 DNA sequence: TGTGCCAGCAGCGTAAAGGGGGGGCCCTACAATGAGCAGTTCTTC. Amino acid sequence: CASSVKGGPYNEQFF.

V and J are TRBV7-9 and TRBJ1-4, with 8 bases aligning to TRBD1. The CDR3 loop spans 17 amino acids. The V segment lost 5 bases and the J segment 8 bases; nucleotides outside the gene matches: 16. Germline values: CDR1 SEHNR, CDR2 FQNEAQ (reference sequence). The DNA for the CDR3 is TGTGCCAGCAGCCAGGACAGGGACGGACGAGTGAGGGAAAAACTGTTTTTT. Amino acids: CASSQDRDGRVREKLFF.

This chain uses TRBV3-1 (or the pseudogene TRBV3-2) with TRBJ2-7, with 9 positions matching TRBD1. The CDR3 covers 14 residues. V lost 3 bases, J lost 7 bases, and 7 bases stayed unmatched. Germline lookup yields CDR1 LGHDT and CDR2 YNNKEL (reference sequence). CDR3 region: CASSHGQGILEQYF. CDR3 DNA: TGTGCCAGCAGCCATGGACAGGGGATACTGGAGCAGTACTTC.

This chain connects TRBV27 to TRBJ1-6; the match to TRBD1 covers 8 bases. The CDR3 is made up of 18 amino acids. V trimming: 2 bases; J trimming: 6 bases; junction bases outside the gene matches: 12. CDR1 MNHEY and CDR2 SMNVEV come from the germline V gene (reference sequence). CDR3 nucleotide sequence: TGTGCCAGCAGTTTAGCCGCAGGGGGCAACTCTCTTAATTCACCCCTCCACTTT. Its protein is CASSLAAGGNSLNSPLHF.

The gene calls are TRBV30 and TRBJ1-3; D is unclear. The V end was cut by 5 bases, the J end by 9 bases, with 26 bases between. The CDR3 has 16 residues. The germline V gene has CDR1 GTSNPN and CDR2 SVGIG (reference sequence). The CDR3 reads CAWGPRPTERRGTIYF. Here the CDR3 DNA reads TGTGCCTGGGGACCCCGGCCGACGGAACGGCGGGGCACCATATATTTT.

The rearrangement joins TRBV6-6 to TRBJ2-2; perhaps TRBD1 as D (5 bases). Trimming took off 4 bases at V and 6 bases at J, with 9 bases between the two ends. The CDR3 consists of 13 residues. Germline assignment: CDR1 MNHNY and CDR2 SVGAGI (reference sequence). The CDR3 loop reads CASSFQGSGELFF. CDR3 DNA: TGTGCCAGCAGTTTTCAGGGCTCCGGGGAGCTGTTTTTT.

The V call is TRBV25-1, the J call TRBJ1-1; D is undetermined. V was pared by 6 bases and J by 4 bases, with 12 bases between. CDR1 and CDR2 (germline): MGHDK, SYGVNS. The CDR3 totals 13 residues. CDR3 loop: CASSAELGTEAFF. CDR3 DNA: TGTGCCAGCAGCGCGGAGTTGGGCACTGAAGCTTTCTTT.

The table lists this clone with a few counts. The chain recombines TRBV7-2 with TRBJ1-2; the match to TRBD1 covers 9 bases. Germline CDR1 reads SGHTA; CDR2 reads FQGNSA. CDR3 size: 14 residues. Trimming removed 5 bases from V and 7 bases from J; junction bases left unmatched: 8. CDR3 amino acids: CASSAYRGQGGYTF. CDR3 bases: TGTGCCAGCAGCGCCTACAGGGGGCAGGGTGGCTACACCTTC.

The chain couples TRBV6-1 to TRBJ1-1; D ambiguous. Per germline, CDR1 MNHNS and CDR2 SASEGT. Trimming shortened V by 3 bases and J by 6 bases, and 8 bases separated the two germline ends. The CDR3 is made up of 12 amino acids. The CDR3 DNA reads TGTGCCAGCAGTGACCTGACACCTGAAGCTTTCTTT. This translates into CASSDLTPEAFF.

This clone was recorded only once. This sample includes further DNA sequences coding for the same CDR3. V usage is TRBV5-1 and J usage is TRBJ2-1; unclear D gene. This CDR3 has 13 residues. Trimming removed 0 bases from V and 4 bases from J, with 5 bases in between. Germline loops: CDR1 SGHRS, CDR2 YFSETQ. The CDR3 DNA reads TGCGCCAGCAGCTTGGCCGTTTACAATGAGCAGTTCTTC. Translation: CASSLAVYNEQFF.

CDR3 nucleotide sequence: TGTGCCAGCAGCGAGGGACAGGGCTCCAATCAGCCCCAGCATTTT. Amino acid sequence: CASSEGQGSNQPQHF. V is TRBV3-1 (or the pseudogene TRBV3-2) and J is TRBJ1-5, with 9 bases aligning to TRBD1. Germline-derived CDR1 and CDR2 are LGHDT and YNNKEL (reference sequence). V was clipped by 5 bases and J by 3 bases; unmatched bases: 5. The CDR3 covers 15 residues.

V usage is TRBV19 and J usage is TRBJ1-5; 10 nucleotides line up with TRBD1. CDR1 and CDR2 from the germline V gene are LNHDA and SQIVND (reference sequence). The CDR3 has 16 amino acids. Trimming at V came to 7 bases and at J to 6 bases, leaving 12 bases not matched to a gene. The chain's CDR3 is CASTGVGTGVFQPQHF. The CDR3 DNA sequence: TGTGCCAGTACCGGGGTAGGGACAGGGGTGTTTCAGCCCCAGCATTTT.

The rearrangement uses TRBV5-1 and TRBJ1-1; 8 bases map to TRBD1. Trimming cost V 5 bases and J 1 base; bases outside gene matches: 7. The CDR3 contains 15 residues. Germline CDR1 reads SGHRS; CDR2 reads YFSETQ. As DNA, the CDR3 is TGCGCCAGCAGTCCCGGGACAGGTTCGAACACTGAAGCTTTCTTT. Amino acids: CASSPGTGSNTEAFF. Filled out from reference TRBV5-1 and TRBJ1-1, the complete variable domain reads KAGVTQTPRYLIKTRGQQVTLSCSPISGHRSVSWYQQTPGQGLQFLFEYFSETQRNKGNFPGRFSGRQFSNSRSEMNVSTLELGDSALYLCASSPGTGSNTEAFFGQGTRLTVV.

The V gene is TRBV7-9, the J gene TRBJ2-7; 7 bases line up with TRBD1. The CDR3 extends over 14 amino acids. Germline lookup yields CDR1 SEHNR and CDR2 FQNEAQ (reference sequence). The trim removed 4 bases at V and 5 bases at J, leaving 8 bases unmatched. The CDR3: CASSSPYRGDEQYF. As DNA, the CDR3 is TGTGCCAGCAGCTCACCCTACAGGGGCGACGAGCAGTACTTC.